The entry that follows covers one T cell receptor beta chain sequence. Its antigen remains unidentified. The record originates from a study of CD8 T cells in ankylosing spondylitis. Findings of the study overall: Researchers reportedly found disease-linked clones significantly enriched in matched ankylosing spondylitis synovial fluid.

Each CDR3 protein is one row after TCRdb ran MiXCR on the 5' RACE reads. The repertoire holds about 250,000 distinct CDR3 sequences, roughly 25% seen once, with approximately 0.61% in the top ten. This CDR3 is 16 amino acids long. Trimming at V came to 5 bases and at J to 0 bases, leaving 4 bases not matched to a gene. The germline V gene has CDR1 SGHAT and CDR2 FQNNGV. This clonotype was obtained from a male donor with ankylosing spondylitis or in good health (not recorded which). The sequenced material came from blood, either unsorted or a sorted T cell fraction (not recorded which). The V call is TRBV11-2, the J call TRBJ2-6; 7 bases are shared with TRBD1. The CDR3 DNA reads as TGTGCCAGCAGCCGGACAGGAAGCTCTGGGGCCAACGTCCTGACTTTC. The encoded protein is CASSRTGSSGANVLTF.